Listed below are T cell receptor beta chains from one sample, sequenced in a study of post-analysis software for immune sequencing data. TCRdb fed the PCR reads into MiXCR, producing one record per CDR3 protein. The sample lists roughly 600,000 distinct CDR3 sequences, roughly 40% occurring once. The sample comprised blood. The source of these receptors is a girl aged 10 to 17 with multiple sclerosis. Each CDR3 is given with its conserved first and last residue. The order of the fields is J gene, D gene, clone size, V gene, CDR3 protein, CDR3 DNA. D genes are given only for firm matches. Expanded clones are given a class, and other clones once, few, many or no size at all.

j_gene: TRBJ2-5
d_gene: NA
abundance: few
v_gene: TRBV7-6
CDR3aa: CASRLYAQETQYF
CDR3nt: TGTGCCAGCCGCCTTTATGCCCAAGAGACCCAGTACTTC

j_gene: TRBJ2-7
d_gene: NA
abundance: NA
v_gene: TRBV12-3/TRBV12-4
CDR3aa: CASSLTVWGSYNEQYF
CDR3nt: TGTGCCAGCAGTCTGACGGTCTGGGGGTCCTACAATGAGCAGTACTTC

j_gene: TRBJ2-7
d_gene: NA
abundance: NA
v_gene: TRBV10-1
CDR3aa: CASSGNLYEQYF
CDR3nt: TGCGCCAGCAGTGGGAATCTCTACGAGCAGTACTTC

j_gene: TRBJ2-3
d_gene: TRBD2
abundance: NA
v_gene: TRBV5-1
CDR3aa: CASSLEGLAGVDTQYF
CDR3nt: TGCGCCAGCAGCCTCGAGGGACTAGCGGGAGTGGATACGCAGTATTTT

j_gene: TRBJ2-1
d_gene: NA
abundance: few
v_gene: TRBV5-1
CDR3aa: CASSSPRGLAYNEQFF
CDR3nt: TGCGCCAGCAGCTCCCCGAGGGGGTTGGCCTACAATGAGCAGTTCTTC

j_gene: TRBJ2-5
d_gene: NA
abundance: NA
v_gene: TRBV4-1
CDR3aa: CASSQVAERLQETQYF
CDR3nt: TGCGCCAGCAGCCAAGTGGCGGAGCGACTCCAAGAGACCCAGTACTTC

j_gene: TRBJ2-7
d_gene: TRBD1
abundance: few
v_gene: TRBV13
CDR3aa: CASSSTGQGTYEQYF
CDR3nt: TGTGCCAGCAGCTCCACCGGACAGGGGACCTACGAGCAGTACTTC

j_gene: TRBJ1-1
d_gene: NA
abundance: NA
v_gene: TRBV3-1
CDR3aa: CASSHGVGVSNTEAFF
CDR3nt: TGTGCCAGCAGCCACGGGGTCGGAGTTAGTAACACTGAAGCTTTCTTT

j_gene: TRBJ1-1
d_gene: NA
abundance: NA
v_gene: TRBV20-1
CDR3aa: CSASGGVPEAFF
CDR3nt: TGCAGTGCTAGTGGGGGGGTCCCTGAAGCTTTCTTT

j_gene: TRBJ2-7
d_gene: TRBD1
abundance: NA
v_gene: TRBV20-1
CDR3aa: CSASNRDRVPYEQYF
CDR3nt: TGCAGTGCTAGCAACCGGGACAGGGTCCCATACGAGCAGTACTTC

j_gene: TRBJ1-2
d_gene: NA
abundance: NA
v_gene: TRBV5-1
CDR3aa: CASSLERTLYGYTF
CDR3nt: TGCGCCAGCAGCTTGGAGCGGACACTCTATGGCTACACCTTC

j_gene: TRBJ2-7
d_gene: TRBD2
abundance: few
v_gene: TRBV4-2
CDR3aa: CASSQDTSGRSYEQYF
CDR3nt: TGTGCCAGCAGCCAAGATACTAGCGGGCGTTCCTACGAGCAGTACTTC

j_gene: TRBJ2-1
d_gene: NA
abundance: NA
v_gene: TRBV13
CDR3aa: CASSLPRNEQFF
CDR3nt: TGTGCCAGCAGCCTCCCGAGGAATGAGCAGTTCTTC

j_gene: TRBJ2-3
d_gene: NA
abundance: many
v_gene: TRBV6-4
CDR3aa: CASSDGGATDTQYF
CDR3nt: TGTGCCAGCAGTGACGGGGGGGCCACAGATACGCAGTATTTT

j_gene: TRBJ1-1
d_gene: TRBD1
abundance: NA
v_gene: TRBV5-6
CDR3aa: CASSVTGGGTEAFF
CDR3nt: TGTGCCAGCAGCGTCACAGGGGGCGGCACTGAAGCTTTCTTT

j_gene: TRBJ1-2
d_gene: NA
abundance: few
v_gene: TRBV20-1
CDR3aa: CRALVRERGYGYTF
CDR3nt: TGCAGAGCCCTAGTCAGGGAACGCGGATATGGCTACACCTTC

j_gene: TRBJ2-5
d_gene: TRBD2
abundance: NA
v_gene: TRBV20-1
CDR3aa: CSARWSGGVQETQYF
CDR3nt: TGCAGTGCTAGGTGGTCGGGGGGAGTTCAAGAGACCCAGTACTTC

j_gene: TRBJ1-1
d_gene: NA
abundance: few
v_gene: TRBV4-1
CDR3aa: CASSQVSDGARHTEAFF
CDR3nt: TGCGCCAGCAGCCAAGTTTCAGACGGGGCCCGTCACACTGAAGCTTTCTTT

j_gene: TRBJ2-7
d_gene: NA
abundance: few
v_gene: TRBV10-3
CDR3aa: CAISEQRISYEQYF
CDR3nt: TGTGCCATCAGTGAACAGCGCATCTCCTACGAGCAGTACTTC

j_gene: TRBJ2-7
d_gene: NA
abundance: many
v_gene: TRBV12-3/TRBV12-4
CDR3aa: CASSPGRVYEQYF
CDR3nt: TGTGCCAGCAGTCCCGGACGAGTCTACGAGCAGTACTTC